A single sample is the source of the 16 T cell receptor beta chains below, sequenced in a study of blood T cell repertoires in COVID-19. Sequenced by immunoSEQ multiplex PCR; TCRdb stores in-frame clones only, minus some. The sample lists hundreds of thousands of clones; around 87% were seen once. Input material: peripheral blood. These receptors were taken from a woman in her fifties or sixties with COVID-19, enrolled during active disease.

This clone was observed a single time. The chain employs TRBV3-1 (or the pseudogene TRBV3-2) and TRBJ2-1, with 7 bases identical to TRBD2. J gave up 6 bases and V 0 bases, and 14 bases lay outside the gene matches. Germline lookup yields CDR1 LGHDT and CDR2 YNNKEL (reference sequence). The length of the CDR3 is 18 residues. The CDR3, as DNA: TGTGCCAGCAGCCAAGATCGGCATATGGCGGGAGCGATCAATGAGCAGTTCTTC. Translating gives CASSQDRHMAGAINEQFF.

The CDR3 region is CASSYSRRGGRNTGELFF. The CDR3 DNA follows: TGTGCCAGCAGTTACTCGAGACGGGGGGGACGTAACACCGGGGAGCTGTTTTTT. The J gene is TRBJ2-2, the V gene TRBV6-2 or TRBV6-3; 8 bases match TRBD2. V lost 0 bases to trimming and J lost 2 bases; unmatched junction nucleotides: 8. Germline V gives CDR1 MNHEY, CDR2 SVGEGT. The CDR3 runs 18 residues.

The chain recombines TRBV10-3 with TRBJ1-1; no firm D call. From germline, CDR1 is ENHRY and CDR2 SYGVKD. Trimming took off 10 bases at V and 7 bases at J, with 13 bases between the two ends. The CDR3 is 11 amino acids. The CDR3 loop reads CATVGGFEAFF. The CDR3, as DNA: TGTGCCACCGTAGGCGGGTTTGAAGCTTTCTTT.

The CDR3 DNA sequence: TGTGCCAGCAGCTTAGGATCCCCAGCGGGAGGGCGGAGAGATACGCAGTATTTT. Protein: CASSLGSPAGGRRDTQYF. The chain is built from TRBV7-9 and TRBJ2-3; 10 bases fit TRBD2. This CDR3 is 18 amino acids long. With 1 base clipped from V and 5 bases from J, the junction kept 12 bases outside the gene matches. Germline CDR1 reads SEHNR; CDR2 reads FQNEAQ (reference sequence).

The chain is built from TRBV19 and TRBJ2-1; TRBD1 aligns across 12 bases. J gave up 9 bases and V 6 bases, and 6 bases lay outside the gene matches. The CDR3 has 14 residues. Germline loops: CDR1 LNHDA, CDR2 SQIVND (reference sequence). CDR3 sequence: CASRWGTGGTEQFF. The CDR3 DNA reads TGTGCCAGTAGGTGGGGGACAGGGGGCACTGAGCAGTTCTTC.

The chain couples TRBV5-6 to TRBJ1-5; D unclear. V lost 2 bases to trimming and J lost 14 bases, with 8 bases between them. Germline values: CDR1 SGHDT, CDR2 YYEEEE. There are 10 residues in the CDR3. The CDR3 region has the DNA TGTGCCAGCAGCTTCTTCTCGGAGCATTTT. This encodes CASSFFSEHF.

The chain combines TRBV18 with TRBJ2-7; D is uncertain. V was cut by 3 bases and J by 4 bases, with 10 bases left in between. CDR1 and CDR2 (germline): KGHSH, LQKENI. This CDR3 comprises 13 residues. The CDR3 sequence is CASSPQKAYEQYF. The CDR3 coding sequence is TGTGCCAGCTCACCCCAGAAAGCGTACGAGCAGTACTTC.

V usage is TRBV30 and J usage is TRBJ1-2; D is undetermined. The ends were cut back, 4 bases at V and 4 bases at J, with 13 bases in the middle. CDR3 length equals 13 residues. CDR1 is GTSNPN, CDR2 SVGIG, per germline (reference sequence). The CDR3 sequence is CAWTFYVSYGYTF. Here the CDR3 DNA reads TGTGCCTGGACTTTCTACGTTAGCTATGGCTACACCTTC.

This chain uses TRBV18 with TRBJ1-1, with 10 bases identical to TRBD1. Germline-derived CDR1 and CDR2 are KGHSH and LQKENI. The V gene end was trimmed by 6 bases and the J gene end by 1 base; junction bases not matched to a gene: 5. This CDR3 region has 15 residues. Here the CDR3 DNA reads TGTGCCAGCTCCCGAGGGACAGGGGAGAACACTGAAGCTTTCTTT. Its translation is CASSRGTGENTEAFF.

J is TRBJ2-7 and V is TRBV7-8, with D possibly being TRBD2 (6 bases). This CDR3 region has 14 residues. Trimming shortened V by 2 bases and J by 2 bases, and 10 bases separated the two germline ends. Germline V gene sequence: CDR1 SGHVS, CDR2 FQNEAQ. CDR3 DNA sequence: TGTGCCAGCAGCTTAAGACGGGAGACCTACGAGCAGTACTTC. Translated: CASSLRRETYEQYF.

The rearrangement joins TRBV7-8 to TRBJ1-2, with a possible D match to TRBD1 (6 bases). Germline assignment: CDR1 SGHVS and CDR2 FQNEAQ. This CDR3 is 16 amino acids long. The V end lost 1 base, the J end lost 4 bases, and 16 bases lay between the germline ends. The CDR3 nucleotides are TGTGCCAGCAGCTTAGGGCAGGGGTTCGTCGGCTATGGCTACACCTTC. Translation gives CASSLGQGFVGYGYTF.

V usage is TRBV29-1 and J usage is TRBJ1-1; D is perhaps TRBD1 (6 bases). This CDR3 spans 14 amino acids. Germline CDR1 and CDR2: SQVTM and ANQGSEA. V dropped 6 bases and J dropped 5 bases, with 19 bases sitting between them. Here the CDR3 reads CSVHAGERGTEAFF. The CDR3 DNA is TGCAGCGTCCATGCAGGGGAACGGGGAACTGAAGCTTTCTTT. Full variable domain (missing parts from reference TRBV29-1 and TRBJ1-1): SAVISQKPSRDICQRGTSLTIQCQVDSQVTMMFWYRQQPGQSLTLIATANQGSEATYESGFVIDKFPISRPNLTFSTLTVSNMSPEDSSIYLCSVHAGERGTEAFFGQGTRLTVV.

V and J are TRBV5-1 and TRBJ2-7, with TRBD1 matching over 9 bases. There are 15 residues in the CDR3. The V segment lost 2 bases and the J segment 3 bases; nucleotides outside the gene matches: 6. Germline V gives CDR1 SGHRS, CDR2 YFSETQ. CDR3 amino acids: CASSFTGGSVYEQYF. Written as DNA, the CDR3 is TGCGCCAGCAGCTTTACAGGGGGCTCCGTCTACGAGCAGTACTTC. The variable domain in full, completed from reference TRBV5-1 and TRBJ2-7, reads KAGVTQTPRYLIKTRGQQVTLSCSPISGHRSVSWYQQTPGQGLQFLFEYFSETQRNKGNFPGRFSGRQFSNSRSEMNVSTLELGDSALYLCASSFTGGSVYEQYFGPGTRLTVT.

The chain has TRBV27 and TRBJ1-2; TRBD1 aligns across 9 bases. This CDR3 region has 14 residues. The junction had 10 bases not matched to a gene; V was cut back by 6 bases and J by 8 bases. The V gene's germline CDR1 is MNHEY and CDR2 SMNVEV (reference sequence). CDR3 region: CASRAGTGRLGYTF. The CDR3 coding sequence is TGTGCCAGCAGAGCCGGGACAGGGAGACTCGGCTACACCTTC.

The chain is built from TRBV15 and TRBJ1-2, with 9 bases identical to TRBD1. The CDR3 loop spans 14 amino acids. Germline CDR1 LNHNV, CDR2 YYDKDF (reference sequence). With V trimmed by 1 base and J by 3 bases, 0 bases remained unmatched. CDR3 in DNA: TGTGCCACCAGCAGAGGGGACAGGGACTATGGCTACACCTTC. Amino acids: CATSRGDRDYGYTF.

This clone was seen once. The chain couples TRBV29-1 to TRBJ2-5; 10 bases match TRBD1. V lost 4 bases and J lost 4; bases outside the gene matches: 3. This CDR3 spans 13 amino acids. Germline assignment: CDR1 SQVTM and CDR2 ANQGSEA. CDR3 DNA: TGCAGCGTTGCCGGACAGGGGGTAGAGACCCAGTACTTC. Translated: CSVAGQGVETQYF.